This T cell receptor (beta chain) is drawn from a study of CD8 T cells in Susac syndrome. Whole-study context: Susac syndrome patients were untreated, on corticosteroids with some adding intravenous immunoglobulin, or on intravenous immunoglobulin only. Findings of the study overall: CD4+ T cell repertoires in Susac syndrome exhibited no evidence of clonal expansion.

Worth noting for this clonotype: Its antigen is as yet unknown.

Sequencing targeted TCR beta in T cells from blood (CD8+ and CD4+). CD8+ and CD4+ T cells were negatively isolated; TEMRA cells were FACS-enriched. An input of roughly 0.5 to 1 ug of RNA was subjected to reverse transcription using random hexamers. TCRdb used MiXCR to reprocess the immunoSEQ multiplex PCR reads, holding one entry per CDR3 protein. The sample lists under 90,000 distinct CDR3 sequences, 85% to 95% occurring once. The sample was CD4+ T cells from PBMCs. This receptor was identified in a human donor with Susac syndrome.

CDR3 protein: CSVLGPKKTGSSYEQYF. CDR3 DNA: TGCAGCGTCTTGGGGCCGAAAAAGACGGGAAGCTCCTACGAGCAGTACTTC. The chain has TRBV29-1 and TRBJ2-7; tentatively, D is TRBD1 or TRBD2 (5 bases each). This CDR3 region has 17 residues. CDR1 is SQVTM, CDR2 ANQGSEA, per germline. Trimming cost V 6 bases and J 0 bases, with 24 bases left between them.